A selection of T cell receptor beta chains follows, all from one sample in a study of T cells in Graves' hyperthyroidism and ophthalmopathy. One entry per CDR3 protein results from TCRdb running MiXCR on the multiplex PCR reads. The sample lists 480,000 or so distinct CDR3 sequences; around an eighth were seen once. Material for sequencing was blood. These receptors originate from a woman aged 18-29 years with Graves' hyperthyroidism. Both conserved end residues are part of each CDR3. The order of the fields is V gene, D gene, J gene, clone size, CDR3 protein, CDR3 DNA. The D gene is left open where the match is weak. Only part of the rows carry a size: once, few, many, or a class if the clone is expanded.

>TRBV27|TRBD1|TRBJ1-5|NA
CASSLSLTGGDQPQHF
TGTGCCAGCAGTTTATCTCTGACAGGGGGAGATCAGCCCCAGCATTTT
>TRBV11-2|NA|TRBJ1-5|many
CASSSYKDQPQHF
TGTGCCAGCAGCTCGTATAAGGATCAGCCCCAGCATTTT
>TRBV27|TRBD2|TRBJ2-4|many
CASSSMTSGITKNIQYF
TGTGCCAGCAGTTCGATGACTAGCGGGATAACCAAAAACATTCAGTACTTC
>TRBV4-1|NA|TRBJ2-7|many
CASSHTPDYEQYF
TGCGCCAGCAGCCATACCCCCGACTACGAGCAGTACTTC
>TRBV2|TRBD2|TRBJ2-1|many
CASRRTSGANEQFF
TGTGCCAGCAGAAGAACTAGCGGGGCAAATGAGCAGTTCTTC
>TRBV20-1|NA|TRBJ1-3|many
CSATSPWGGMDTIYF
TGCAGTGCTACCTCCCCGTGGGGCGGGATGGACACCATATATTTT
>TRBV2|NA|TRBJ2-1|many
CAGQYANEQFF
TGTGCCGGCCAGTACGCCAACGAGCAGTTCTTC
>TRBV13|NA|TRBJ1-2|NA
CASSYDQRGYTF
TGTGCCAGCAGCTATGACCAAAGGGGGTACACCTTC
>TRBV29-1|NA|TRBJ2-1|NA
CSVLGSNEQFF
TGCAGCGTTCTGGGTAGCAATGAGCAGTTCTTC
>TRBV28|NA|TRBJ1-1|few
CASTPGRYTEAFF
TGTGCCAGCACACCGGGACGGTACACTGAAGCTTTCTTT
>TRBV5-8|NA|TRBJ1-1|few
CASSVNPMNTEAFF
TGTGCCAGCAGCGTTAACCCTATGAACACTGAAGCTTTCTTT
>TRBV7-9|NA|TRBJ1-5|many
CASSLDWERPQHF
TGTGCCAGCAGCTTAGACTGGGAACGGCCCCAGCATTTT
>TRBV11-2|NA|TRBJ2-3|many
CASSFSGWGWDTQYF
TGTGCCAGCAGCTTTAGCGGATGGGGGTGGGATACGCAGTATTTT
>TRBV14|TRBD1|TRBJ2-5|many
CASSRRRQGALETQYF
TGTGCCAGCAGCCGGCGCCGACAGGGGGCGCTTGAGACCCAGTACTTC
>TRBV29-1|TRBD2|TRBJ2-1|NA
CSVETSGSNEQFF
TGCAGCGTTGAAACTAGCGGGAGCAATGAGCAGTTCTTC
>TRBV6-2/TRBV6-3|NA|TRBJ1-5|few
CASSYTYQPQHF
TGTGCCAGCAGTTACACATATCAGCCCCAGCATTTT
>TRBV19|TRBD2|TRBJ2-5|NA
CASSNLAGWRETQYF
TGTGCCAGTAGTAACCTAGCGGGATGGAGGGAGACCCAGTACTTC
>TRBV6-1|TRBD2|TRBJ2-3|NA
CASRLTSGVIHTQYF
TGTGCCAGCAGACTTACTAGCGGGGTAATTCATACGCAGTATTTT
>TRBV5-1|TRBD1|TRBJ1-2|NA
CASSPLLEGQGRYDYGYTF
TGCGCCAGCAGTCCTCTTTTGGAAGGACAGGGTCGTTATGACTATGGCTACACCTTC
>TRBV2|TRBD1|TRBJ2-7|many
CASSRTLGTGASYEQYF
TGTGCCAGCAGTCGTACCCTCGGGACAGGGGCCTCCTACGAGCAGTACTTC
>TRBV18|NA|TRBJ1-5|NA
CASSTSVTSGNQPQHF
TGTGCCAGCTCAACCTCCGTAACATCGGGCAATCAGCCCCAGCATTTT
>TRBV6-1|NA|TRBJ1-1|many
CASSLQPGRHLEAFF
TGTGCCAGCAGTCTGCAACCGGGCAGACACCTTGAAGCTTTCTTT
>TRBV5-1|TRBD1|TRBJ1-2|many
CASSQTTGRDYGYTF
TGCGCCAGCAGCCAGACGACAGGGAGGGACTATGGCTACACCTTC
>TRBV30|TRBD2|TRBJ2-1|many
CAWSVQAGSYNEQFF
TGTGCCTGGAGTGTACAAGCGGGGTCCTACAATGAGCAGTTCTTC
>TRBV2|TRBD1|TRBJ1-5|many
CASRDRQGGQPQHF
TGTGCCAGCAGAGACAGACAGGGCGGTCAGCCCCAGCATTTT
>TRBV4-1|NA|TRBJ1-1|many
CASSQDGDTEAFF
TGCGCCAGCAGCCAAGACGGAGACACTGAAGCTTTCTTT
>TRBV20-1|NA|TRBJ2-3|many
CSASPQGSWQDTQYF
TGCAGTGCTAGTCCCCAGGGAAGTTGGCAAGATACGCAGTATTTT
>TRBV5-1|TRBD2|TRBJ2-1|many
CASSQDPAGGRDEQFF
TGCGCCAGCAGCCAAGATCCCGCGGGAGGGAGGGATGAGCAGTTCTTC
>TRBV11-2|NA|TRBJ2-1|many
CASSPSRGRQFF
TGTGCCAGCAGCCCGTCCAGGGGTAGGCAGTTCTTC
>TRBV2|TRBD2|TRBJ2-1|many
CASSASGRASDEQFF
TGTGCCAGCAGTGCTAGCGGGAGGGCATCGGATGAGCAGTTCTTC
>TRBV20-1|TRBD1|TRBJ2-7|NA
CSARDLGGQGIEEQYF
TGCAGTGCTAGAGATCTTGGGGGACAGGGTATAGAAGAGCAGTACTTC
>TRBV4-1|TRBD1|TRBJ1-2|few
CASSQGTGPNYGYTF
TGCGCCAGCAGCCAAGGGACAGGCCCTAACTATGGCTACACCTTC
>TRBV3-1|NA|TRBJ2-3|many
CASSLPGPSSDTQYF
TGTGCCAGCAGCCTCCCCGGCCCTAGTTCGGATACGCAGTATTTT
>TRBV19|TRBD1|TRBJ1-5|NA
CASSRTGDGGHQPQHF
TGTGCCAGTAGTAGGACAGGGGACGGGGGACATCAGCCCCAGCATTTT
>TRBV6-2/TRBV6-3|NA|TRBJ1-1|many
CASSYGISEAFF
TGTGCCAGCAGTTATGGGATCTCTGAAGCTTTCTTT
>TRBV19|NA|TRBJ1-6|NA
CASAGTRDSPPHF
TGTGCCAGTGCCGGGACGAGAGATTCACCCCCCCACTTT
>TRBV5-1|NA|TRBJ2-1|NA
CASSRRQGYYNEQFF
TGCGCCAGCAGCCGAAGGCAGGGTTATTACAATGAGCAGTTCTTC
>TRBV19|TRBD2|TRBJ2-2|few
CASRGLADTGELFF
TGTGCCAGTAGGGGACTAGCGGACACCGGGGAGCTGTTTTTT
>TRBV2|NA|TRBJ2-3|few
CASSESLLSTDTQYF
TGTGCCAGCAGTGAATCTCTCCTTAGCACAGATACGCAGTATTTT
>TRBV10-1|NA|TRBJ2-2|NA
CARGLKPSNTGELFF
TGCGCCAGGGGTTTAAAGCCCTCGAACACCGGGGAGCTGTTTTTT
>TRBV18|TRBD1|TRBJ2-5|many
CASSPLGQGVETQYF
TGTGCCAGCTCACCGCTTGGACAGGGGGTGGAGACCCAGTACTTC
>TRBV27|NA|TRBJ1-3|NA
CASSLYWSGGNTIYF
TGTGCCAGCAGTTTATATTGGTCCGGTGGAAACACCATATATTTT
>TRBV20-1|NA|TRBJ2-2|few
CSARRGAGTGELFF
TGCAGTGCTAGACGGGGGGCGGGCACCGGGGAGCTGTTTTTT
>TRBV5-6|NA|TRBJ2-4|NA
CASSPQLAKNIRYF
TGTGCCAGCAGCCCCCAATTAGCCAAAAACATTCGGTACTTC
>TRBV15|NA|TRBJ2-3|few
CATSRDGKNTQYF
TGTGCCACCAGCAGAGATGGGAAGAATACGCAGTATTTT
>TRBV28|NA|TRBJ1-6|NA
CASSLRTDYNSPLHF
TGTGCCAGCAGTTTGAGGACAGACTATAATTCACCCCTCCACTTT
>TRBV18|NA|TRBJ1-5|many
CASSPGGPGAQPQHF
TGTGCCAGCTCACCAGGGGGGCCGGGGGCTCAGCCCCAGCATTTT
>TRBV3-1|NA|TRBJ2-5|many
CASSQPYGAQETQYF
TGTGCCAGCAGCCAACCCTATGGGGCGCAAGAGACCCAGTACTTC
>TRBV7-2|TRBD2|TRBJ2-1|many
CASSPRDYSYNEQFF
TGTGCCAGCAGTCCCCGGGACTACTCCTACAATGAGCAGTTCTTC
>TRBV30|NA|TRBJ2-2|NA
CAWSPGPGGELFF
TGTGCCTGGAGTCCGGGCCCGGGGGGGGAGCTGTTTTTT
>TRBV19|NA|TRBJ2-5|NA
CASSIGGQPGQETQYF
TGTGCCAGTAGTATCGGTGGACAGCCCGGCCAAGAGACCCAGTACTTC
>TRBV12-3/TRBV12-4|NA|TRBJ2-7|NA
CASSPTRRSRYEQYF
TGTGCCAGCAGTCCTACTCGGAGGAGTAGGTACGAGCAGTACTTC